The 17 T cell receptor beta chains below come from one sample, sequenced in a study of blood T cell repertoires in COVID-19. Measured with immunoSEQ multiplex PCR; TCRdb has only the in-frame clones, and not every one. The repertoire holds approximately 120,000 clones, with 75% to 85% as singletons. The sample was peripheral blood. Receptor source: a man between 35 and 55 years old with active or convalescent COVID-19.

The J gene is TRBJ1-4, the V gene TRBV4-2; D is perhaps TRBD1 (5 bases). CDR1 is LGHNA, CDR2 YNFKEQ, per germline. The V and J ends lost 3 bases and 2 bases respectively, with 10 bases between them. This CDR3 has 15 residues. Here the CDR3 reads CASSQQGGTNEKLFF. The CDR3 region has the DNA TGTGCCAGCAGCCAGCAGGGAGGTACTAATGAAAAACTGTTTTTT.

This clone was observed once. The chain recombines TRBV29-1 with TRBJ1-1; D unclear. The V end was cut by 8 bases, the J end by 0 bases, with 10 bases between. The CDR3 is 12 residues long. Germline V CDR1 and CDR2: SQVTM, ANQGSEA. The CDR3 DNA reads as TGCAGCCCTGGGAGGGTGAACACTGAAGCTTTCTTT. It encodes CSPGRVNTEAFF. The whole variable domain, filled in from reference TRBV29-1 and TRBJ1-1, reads SAVISQKPSRDICQRGTSLTIQCQVDSQVTMMFWYRQQPGQSLTLIATANQGSEATYESGFVIDKFPISRPNLTFSTLTVSNMSPEDSSIYLCSPGRVNTEAFFGQGTRLTVV.

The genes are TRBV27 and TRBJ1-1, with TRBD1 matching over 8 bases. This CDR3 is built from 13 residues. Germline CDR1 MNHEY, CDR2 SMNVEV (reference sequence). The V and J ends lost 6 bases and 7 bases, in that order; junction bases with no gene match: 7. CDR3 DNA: TGTGCCAGCAGGGACAGGGATCGGGGTGAAGCTTTCTTT. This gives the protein CASRDRDRGEAFF.

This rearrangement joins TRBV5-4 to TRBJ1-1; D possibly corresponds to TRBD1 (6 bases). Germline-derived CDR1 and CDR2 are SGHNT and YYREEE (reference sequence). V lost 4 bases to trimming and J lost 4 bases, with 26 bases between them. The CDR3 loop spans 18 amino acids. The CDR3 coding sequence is TGTGCCAGCAGCCCCCTTTATTCCCTGGACAGAGGGGGCACTGAAGCTTTCTTT. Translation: CASSPLYSLDRGGTEAFF.

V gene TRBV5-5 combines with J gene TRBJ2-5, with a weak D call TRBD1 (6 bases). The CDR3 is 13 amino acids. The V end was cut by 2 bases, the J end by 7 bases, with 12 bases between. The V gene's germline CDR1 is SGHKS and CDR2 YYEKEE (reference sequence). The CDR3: CASSLGTSGTQYF. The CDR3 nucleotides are TGTGCCAGCAGCTTAGGGACATCCGGGACCCAGTACTTC.

The CDR3 here is CASSPKVPGGDTQYF. In DNA, the CDR3 is TGCGCCAGCAGCCCGAAGGTCCCGGGAGGAGATACGCAGTATTTT. The V and J genes are TRBV5-1 and TRBJ2-3; 7 nucleotides match TRBD2. The ends lost 4 bases at V and 5 bases at J; junction bases unmatched: 10. Germline V lookup: CDR1 SGHRS, CDR2 YFSETQ. This CDR3 region has 15 residues. The full variable domain, with the rest looked up from reference TRBV5-1 and TRBJ2-3, is KAGVTQTPRYLIKTRGQQVTLSCSPISGHRSVSWYQQTPGQGLQFLFEYFSETQRNKGNFPGRFSGRQFSNSRSEMNVSTLELGDSALYLCASSPKVPGGDTQYFGPGTRLTVL.

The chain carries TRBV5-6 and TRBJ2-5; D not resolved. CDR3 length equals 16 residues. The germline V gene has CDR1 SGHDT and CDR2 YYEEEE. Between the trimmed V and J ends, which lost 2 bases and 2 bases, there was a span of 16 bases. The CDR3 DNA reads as TGTGCCAGCAGCTTTAGGAGATCGCAAAGGCAAGAGACCCAGTACTTC. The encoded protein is CASSFRRSQRQETQYF.

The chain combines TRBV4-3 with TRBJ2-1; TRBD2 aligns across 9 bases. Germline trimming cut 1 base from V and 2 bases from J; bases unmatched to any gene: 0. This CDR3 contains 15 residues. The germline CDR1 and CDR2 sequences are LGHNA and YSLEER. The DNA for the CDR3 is TGCGCCAGCAGCCAAGGACTAGCGGCCTACAATGAGCAGTTCTTC. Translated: CASSQGLAAYNEQFF.

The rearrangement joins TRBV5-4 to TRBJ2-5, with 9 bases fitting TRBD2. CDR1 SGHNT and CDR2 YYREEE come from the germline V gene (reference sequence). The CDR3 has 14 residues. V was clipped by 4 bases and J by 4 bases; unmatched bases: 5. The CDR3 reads CASSPSGTGETQYF. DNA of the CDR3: TGTGCCAGCAGCCCTAGCGGGACTGGAGAGACCCAGTACTTC.

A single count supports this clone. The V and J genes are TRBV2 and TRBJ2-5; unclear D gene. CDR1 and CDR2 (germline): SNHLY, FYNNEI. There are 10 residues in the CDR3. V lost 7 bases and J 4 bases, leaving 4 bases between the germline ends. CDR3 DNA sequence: TGTGCCAGCATCGGAGAGACCCAGTACTTC. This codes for CASIGETQYF.

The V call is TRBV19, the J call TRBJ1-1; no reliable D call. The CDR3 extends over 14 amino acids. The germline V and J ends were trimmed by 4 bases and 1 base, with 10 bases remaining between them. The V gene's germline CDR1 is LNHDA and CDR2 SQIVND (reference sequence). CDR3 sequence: CASSTSEGNTEAFF. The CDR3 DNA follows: TGTGCCAGTAGTACCTCGGAGGGGAACACTGAAGCTTTCTTT.

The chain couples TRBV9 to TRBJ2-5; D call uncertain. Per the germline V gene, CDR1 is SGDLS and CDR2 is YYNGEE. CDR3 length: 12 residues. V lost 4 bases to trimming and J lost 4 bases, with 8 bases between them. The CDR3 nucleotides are TGTGCCAGCAGCCCCGGCGGAGAGACCCAGTACTTC. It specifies CASSPGGETQYF.

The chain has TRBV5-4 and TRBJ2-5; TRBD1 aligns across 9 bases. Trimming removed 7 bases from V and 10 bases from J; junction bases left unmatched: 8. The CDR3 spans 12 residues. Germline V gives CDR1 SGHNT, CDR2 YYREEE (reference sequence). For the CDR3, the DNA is TGTGCCAGCGGCGACAGGGGGTTTTTCCAGTACTTC. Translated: CASGDRGFFQYF.

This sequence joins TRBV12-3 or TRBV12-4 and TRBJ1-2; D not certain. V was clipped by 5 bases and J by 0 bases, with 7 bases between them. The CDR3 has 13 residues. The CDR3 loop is CASSEVANYGYTF. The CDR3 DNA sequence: TGTGCCAGCAGTGAAGTAGCTAACTATGGCTACACCTTC.

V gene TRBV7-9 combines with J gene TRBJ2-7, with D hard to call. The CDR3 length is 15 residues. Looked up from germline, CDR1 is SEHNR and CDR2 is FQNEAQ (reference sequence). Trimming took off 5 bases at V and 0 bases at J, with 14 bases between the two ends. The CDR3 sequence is CASSKNHLSSYEQYF. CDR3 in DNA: TGTGCCAGCAGCAAAAATCATCTCAGCTCCTACGAGCAGTACTTC.

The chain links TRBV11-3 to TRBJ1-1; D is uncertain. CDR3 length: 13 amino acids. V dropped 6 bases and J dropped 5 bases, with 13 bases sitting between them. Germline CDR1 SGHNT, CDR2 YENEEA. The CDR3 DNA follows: TGTGCCAGCAGAGGCCAGACGGGAACTGAAGCTTTCTTT. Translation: CASRGQTGTEAFF. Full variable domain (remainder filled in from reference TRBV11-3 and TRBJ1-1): EAGVVQSPRYKIIEKKQPVAFWCNPISGHNTLYWYLQNLGQGPELLIRYENEEAVDDSQLPKDRFSAERLKGVDSTLKIQPAELGDSAVYLCASRGQTGTEAFFGQGTRLTVV.

CDR3 residues: CASSQAGVGDTQYF. CDR3 DNA sequence: TGTGCCAGCAGCCAAGCGGGGGTCGGAGATACGCAGTATTTT. The chain employs TRBV3-1 (or the pseudogene TRBV3-2) and TRBJ2-3, with D possibly TRBD2 on 6 matching bases. The CDR3 extends over 14 amino acids. V shed 1 base and J shed 5 bases, with 10 bases lying between them. The germline V gene encodes CDR1 LGHDT and CDR2 YNNKEL (reference sequence).